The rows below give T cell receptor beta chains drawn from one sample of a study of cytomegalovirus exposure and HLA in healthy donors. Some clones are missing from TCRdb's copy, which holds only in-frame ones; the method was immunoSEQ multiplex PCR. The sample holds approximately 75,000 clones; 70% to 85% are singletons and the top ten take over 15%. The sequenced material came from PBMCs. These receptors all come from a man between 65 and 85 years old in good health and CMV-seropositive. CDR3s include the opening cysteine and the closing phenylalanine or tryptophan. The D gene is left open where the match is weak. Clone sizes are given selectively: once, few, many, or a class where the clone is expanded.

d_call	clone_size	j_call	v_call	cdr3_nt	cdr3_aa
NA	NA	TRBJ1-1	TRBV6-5	TGTGCCAGCAGGGTCCACTTGAACACTGAAGCTTTCTTT	CASRVHLNTEAFF
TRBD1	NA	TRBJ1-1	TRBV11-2	TGTGCCAGCAGCTCGGGACAGGCCTCCGGAGCTTTCTTT	CASSSGQASGAFF
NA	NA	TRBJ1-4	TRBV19	TGTGCCAGTAGAGGAGGGCACAATGAAAAACTGTTTTTT	CASRGGHNEKLFF
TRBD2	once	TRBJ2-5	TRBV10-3	TGTGCCATCAGTAGGGGAGGGACTGGGGACTCCCAGTACTTC	CAISRGGTGDSQYF
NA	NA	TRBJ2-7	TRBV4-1	TGCGCCAGCAGCCAAGATGGCGGGACCGGGCAGTACTTC	CASSQDGGTGQYF
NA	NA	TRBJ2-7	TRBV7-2	TGTGCCAGCAGCTCAGACAGGCTCTCCTACGAGCAGTACTTC	CASSSDRLSYEQYF
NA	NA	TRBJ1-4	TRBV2	TGTGCCAGCAGTGAATCAGTGATACTGTTTTTT	CASSESVILFF
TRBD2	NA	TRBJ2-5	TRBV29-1	TGCAGCTTTGACCGACTAGCGGGCCAGAAGACCCAGTACTTC	CSFDRLAGQKTQYF
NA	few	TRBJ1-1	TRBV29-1	TGCAGCACAACGCGGGACCCTATGAACACTGAAGCTTTCTTT	CSTTRDPMNTEAFF
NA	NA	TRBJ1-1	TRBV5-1	TGCGCCAGCAGCTTAACGACGGTACCAGGGACTGAAGCTTTCTTT	CASSLTTVPGTEAFF
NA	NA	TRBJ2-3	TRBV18	TGTGCCAGCTCACCAGCCTCTAGGGGAGGAGATACGCAGTATTTT	CASSPASRGGDTQYF
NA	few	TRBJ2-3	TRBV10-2	TGCGCCAGCAGTCCCTCCACAGATACGCAGTATTTT	CASSPSTDTQYF
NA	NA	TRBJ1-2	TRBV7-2	TGTGCCAGCAGCCCTGGACACCTTAACTATGGCTACACCTTC	CASSPGHLNYGYTF
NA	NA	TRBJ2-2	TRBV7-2	TGTGCCAGCAGCTTATCCAGAAACACCGGGGAGCTGTTTTTT	CASSLSRNTGELFF
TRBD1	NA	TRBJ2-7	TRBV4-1	TGCGCCAGCAGCCTTAACCAGGCAGGGGGCAAAAGTTACGAGCAGTACTTC	CASSLNQAGGKSYEQYF
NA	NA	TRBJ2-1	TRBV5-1	TGCGCCAGCAGACCGACTAGTTCCTACAATGAGCAGTTCTTC	CASRPTSSYNEQFF
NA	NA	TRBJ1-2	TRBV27	TGTGCCAGCAGTTTAGCAGGGAAAGATGGCTACACCTTC	CASSLAGKDGYTF
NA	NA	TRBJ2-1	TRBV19	TGTGCCAGTAGTATAGCACCGGGTGAGCAGTTCTTC	CASSIAPGEQFF
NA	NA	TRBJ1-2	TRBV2	TGTGCCAGCACTCCGAACACGCAAGCTAACTATGGCTACACCTTC	CASTPNTQANYGYTF
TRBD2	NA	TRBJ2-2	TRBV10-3	TGTGCCATCAAATCGGGAGGCCAAGGCGGGGAGCTGTTTTTT	CAIKSGGQGGELFF
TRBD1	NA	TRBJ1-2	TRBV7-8	TGTGCCAGCAGCTTTCTCGGGACAGGGGAATATGGCTACACCTTC	CASSFLGTGEYGYTF
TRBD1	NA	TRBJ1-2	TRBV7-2	TGTGCCAGCAGCTCGGGGCCCCAAGGACAGGGGGGCTATGGCTACACCTTC	CASSSGPQGQGGYGYTF
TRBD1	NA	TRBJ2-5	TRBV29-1	TGCAGCGGCGGACAGGACCAAGAGACCCAGTACTTC	CSGGQDQETQYF
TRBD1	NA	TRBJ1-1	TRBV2	TGTGCCAGCAGTGACCGATTGACAGGGGCGAACACTGAAGCTTTCTTT	CASSDRLTGANTEAFF
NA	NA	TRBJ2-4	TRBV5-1	TGCGCCAGCAGCTTGGCTAGTCACAAAAACATTCAGTACTTC	CASSLASHKNIQYF
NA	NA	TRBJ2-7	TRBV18	TGTGCCAGCTCCCGCGGGACTCTCCTTGGGCAGTACTTC	CASSRGTLLGQYF
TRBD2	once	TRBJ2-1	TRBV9	TGTGCCAGCAGCGTAGCCCAGCGGGAGGGTGAGCAGTTCTTC	CASSVAQREGEQFF
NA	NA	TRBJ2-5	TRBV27	TGTGCCAGCAGTTTAAGGGGAGAGACCCAGTACTTC	CASSLRGETQYF
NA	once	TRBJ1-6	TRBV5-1	TGCGCCAGCAGCTTGGTGTCGGGGGGCAACAATTCACCCCTCCACTTT	CASSLVSGGNNSPLHF
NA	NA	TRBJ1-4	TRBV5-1	TGCGCCAGCAGCTCGGCGAGGTCAACTAATGAAAAACTGTTTTTT	CASSSARSTNEKLFF
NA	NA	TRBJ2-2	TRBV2	TGTGCCAGCAGTGGACGGGCAGGGTTTACCGGGGAGCTGTTTTTT	CASSGRAGFTGELFF
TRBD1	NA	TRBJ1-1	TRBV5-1	TGCGCCAGCAGCTTACAGGGGCCTACTGAAGCTTTCTTT	CASSLQGPTEAFF
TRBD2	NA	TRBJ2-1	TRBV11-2	TGTGCCAGCAGGACTAGCGGGGGGGCGAATGAGCAGTTCTTC	CASRTSGGANEQFF
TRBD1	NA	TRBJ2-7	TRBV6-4	TGTGCCAGCACCCGACAGGGACCGGTTTGTTCCCACGAGCAGTACTTC	CASTRQGPVCSHEQYF
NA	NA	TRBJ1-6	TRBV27	TGTGCCAGCACCGCACAGGGCCATAATTCACCCCTCCACTTT	CASTAQGHNSPLHF
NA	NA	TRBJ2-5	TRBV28	TGTGCCAGCGTCGGGAACCAAGAGACCCAGTACTTC	CASVGNQETQYF
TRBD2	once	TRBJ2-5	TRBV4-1	TGCGCCAGCAGTGGGGAGCGGGGGGTCCAAGAGACCCAGTACTTC	CASSGERGVQETQYF
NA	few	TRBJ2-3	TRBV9	TGTGCCAGCAGCCGCACAGGGAAAAGCACAGATACGCAGTATTTT	CASSRTGKSTDTQYF
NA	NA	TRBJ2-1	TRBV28	TGTGCCAGCAGTTACCCCCTCCCCGGGAAAAATGAGCAGTTCTTC	CASSYPLPGKNEQFF
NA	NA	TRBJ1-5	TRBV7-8	TGTGCCAGCAGCTTAGTTCGGTTGCGTAGCAATCAGCCCCAGCATTTT	CASSLVRLRSNQPQHF
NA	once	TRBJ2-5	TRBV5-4	TGTGCCAGCAGCTTCGGAGAGACCCAGTACTTC	CASSFGETQYF
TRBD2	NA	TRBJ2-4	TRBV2	TGTGCCAGCAGAGCTAGCGGGCCTTTAATGGCCAAAAACATTCAGTACTTC	CASRASGPLMAKNIQYF
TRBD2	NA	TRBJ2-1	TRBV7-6	TGTGCCAGCGGGGGGGGAGGCAATGAGCAGTTCTTC	CASGGGGNEQFF
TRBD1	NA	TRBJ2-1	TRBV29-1	TGCAGCGTTGACCGGGACAGGGTTAACAATGAGCAGTTCTTC	CSVDRDRVNNEQFF
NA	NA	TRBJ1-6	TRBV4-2	TGTGCCAGCAGCCAAGAAGAGGCCTATAATTCACCCCTCCACTTT	CASSQEEAYNSPLHF
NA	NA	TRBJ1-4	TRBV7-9	TGTGCCAGCAGCCCGCTCCCGGGACTGTTTTTT	CASSPLPGLFF
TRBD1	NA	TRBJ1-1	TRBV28	TGTGCCAGCAGTTTATACGACAGGGGTGGCACTGAAGCTTTCTTT	CASSLYDRGGTEAFF
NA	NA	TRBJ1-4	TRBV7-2	TGTGCCAGCAGCTTAGTTGGGACACCTTCAACTAATGAAAAACTGTTTTTT	CASSLVGTPSTNEKLFF
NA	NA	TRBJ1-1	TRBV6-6	TGTGCCAGCAGTTACACTCAGAACACTGAAGCTTTCTTT	CASSYTQNTEAFF
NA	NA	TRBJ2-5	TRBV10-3	TGTGCCATCAGTGAAGGAGGGACCCAAGAGACCCAGTACTTC	CAISEGGTQETQYF